A selection of T cell receptor beta chains follows, all from one sample in a study of T cell changes during pregnancy in multiple sclerosis. Assay: immunoSEQ multiplex PCR; the TCRdb copy retains only in-frame clones and omits some. The sample carries 65,000 to 85,000 clones, approximately 95% recorded once. This material consisted of peripheral blood, taken in the second trimester of pregnancy. These TCRs come from a female donor in good health, enrolled as a control in a pregnancy study. CDR3s include the opening cysteine and the closing phenylalanine or tryptophan. The order of the fields is V gene, J gene, D gene, CDR3 protein. D genes are given only for firm matches.

v_call: TRBV4-2
j_call: TRBJ2-1
d_call: -
cdr3_aa: CASSQEFTGVLTEQFF

v_call: TRBV28
j_call: TRBJ1-2
d_call: TRBD1
cdr3_aa: CASSSGQAVNYGYTF

v_call: TRBV9
j_call: TRBJ1-3
d_call: -
cdr3_aa: CASSVAGTVGVSGNTIYF

v_call: TRBV27
j_call: TRBJ1-5
d_call: TRBD1
cdr3_aa: CASSILPGGVMDQPQHF

v_call: TRBV6-6
j_call: TRBJ1-2
d_call: -
cdr3_aa: CASGGGWWYGYTF

v_call: TRBV5-1
j_call: TRBJ1-1
d_call: -
cdr3_aa: CASSLLGNTEAFF

v_call: TRBV10-3
j_call: TRBJ1-1
d_call: TRBD1
cdr3_aa: CASTGDMNTEAFF

v_call: TRBV11-2
j_call: TRBJ1-3
d_call: -
cdr3_aa: CASSYGLSSGNTIYF

v_call: TRBV25-1
j_call: TRBJ1-2
d_call: TRBD1
cdr3_aa: CASSEQGVYGYTF

v_call: TRBV7-9
j_call: TRBJ1-2
d_call: -
cdr3_aa: CASSPQTAGSYTF

v_call: TRBV5-6
j_call: TRBJ1-2
d_call: -
cdr3_aa: CASSSRQTGNYGYTF

v_call: TRBV7-9
j_call: TRBJ2-1
d_call: -
cdr3_aa: CASSLGAISEQFF

v_call: TRBV5-4
j_call: TRBJ2-3
d_call: -
cdr3_aa: CASSYALGQPTDTQYF

v_call: TRBV4-1
j_call: TRBJ2-3
d_call: TRBD1
cdr3_aa: CASSRGDRELDTQYF

v_call: TRBV2
j_call: TRBJ2-6
d_call: TRBD1
cdr3_aa: CASGTDRAGANVLTF

v_call: TRBV5-5
j_call: TRBJ2-5
d_call: TRBD1
cdr3_aa: CASSFTGGQETQYF

v_call: TRBV11-2
j_call: TRBJ2-1
d_call: TRBD2
cdr3_aa: CASSIGLAGTDYEQFF

v_call: TRBV5-1
j_call: TRBJ2-3
d_call: TRBD2
cdr3_aa: CASSSGTSGYTDTQYF

v_call: TRBV29-1
j_call: TRBJ1-2
d_call: -
cdr3_aa: CSALRDTYGYTF

v_call: TRBV6-1
j_call: TRBJ2-3
d_call: -
cdr3_aa: CASSEKGGAGSDTQYF

v_call: TRBV7-2
j_call: TRBJ2-7
d_call: TRBD2
cdr3_aa: CASSLTASGSSYEQYF

v_call: TRBV28
j_call: TRBJ2-7
d_call: TRBD1
cdr3_aa: CASSLSTGSEQYF

v_call: TRBV5-1
j_call: TRBJ2-3
d_call: TRBD2
cdr3_aa: CASSRTSGRQDTQYF

v_call: TRBV5-5
j_call: TRBJ1-5
d_call: -
cdr3_aa: CASSFTGSEPQHF

v_call: TRBV2
j_call: TRBJ2-3
d_call: -
cdr3_aa: CASSARRGTQYF

v_call: TRBV6-1
j_call: TRBJ2-7
d_call: TRBD1
cdr3_aa: CASRTGTGGYEQYF

v_call: TRBV25-1
j_call: TRBJ2-2
d_call: TRBD1
cdr3_aa: CASSEFRGSTGELFF